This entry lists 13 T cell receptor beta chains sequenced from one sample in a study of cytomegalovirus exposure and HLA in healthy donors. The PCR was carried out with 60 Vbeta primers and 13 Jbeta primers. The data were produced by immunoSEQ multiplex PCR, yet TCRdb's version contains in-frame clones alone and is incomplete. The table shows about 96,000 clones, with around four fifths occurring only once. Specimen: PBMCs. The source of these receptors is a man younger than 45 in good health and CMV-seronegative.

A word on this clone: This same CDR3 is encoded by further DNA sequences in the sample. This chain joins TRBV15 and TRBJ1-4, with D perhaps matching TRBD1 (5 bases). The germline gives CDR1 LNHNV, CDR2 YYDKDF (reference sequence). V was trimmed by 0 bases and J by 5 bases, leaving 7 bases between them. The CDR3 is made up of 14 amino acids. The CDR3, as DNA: TGTGCCACCAGCAGAGATCGGGGGAATGAAAAACTGTTTTTT. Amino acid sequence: CATSRDRGNEKLFF.

This chain's CDR3 is CASSQVWGQTYEQYF. Written as DNA, the CDR3 is TGTGCCAGCAGCCAAGTCTGGGGACAGACCTACGAGCAGTACTTC. The V and J genes are TRBV14 and TRBJ2-7, with 7 nucleotides matching TRBD1. CDR1 and CDR2 (germline): SGHDN, FVKESK. Trimming at V came to 1 base and at J to 2 bases, leaving 5 bases not matched to a gene. The CDR3 is made up of 15 amino acids.

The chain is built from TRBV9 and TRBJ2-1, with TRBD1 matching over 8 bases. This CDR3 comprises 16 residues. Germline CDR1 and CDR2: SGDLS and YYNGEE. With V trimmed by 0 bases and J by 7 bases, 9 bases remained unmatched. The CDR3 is CASSVGQGNLGNEQFF. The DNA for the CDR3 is TGTGCCAGCAGCGTAGGACAGGGGAATCTTGGGAATGAGCAGTTCTTC.

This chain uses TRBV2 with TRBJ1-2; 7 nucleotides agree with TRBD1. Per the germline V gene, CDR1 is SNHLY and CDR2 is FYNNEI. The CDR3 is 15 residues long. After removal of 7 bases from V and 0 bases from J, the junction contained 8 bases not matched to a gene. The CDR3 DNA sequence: TGTGCCAGCACCCTAGGGACAGCTGCTAACTATGGCTACACCTTC. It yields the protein CASTLGTAANYGYTF.

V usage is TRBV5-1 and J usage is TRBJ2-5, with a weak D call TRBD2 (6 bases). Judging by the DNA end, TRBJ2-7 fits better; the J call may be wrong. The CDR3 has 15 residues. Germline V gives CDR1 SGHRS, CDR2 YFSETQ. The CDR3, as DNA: TGCGCCAGCAGCTTGAACGGGGGAAGCTCCTACGAGCAGTACTTC. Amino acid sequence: CASSLNGGSSYEQYF.

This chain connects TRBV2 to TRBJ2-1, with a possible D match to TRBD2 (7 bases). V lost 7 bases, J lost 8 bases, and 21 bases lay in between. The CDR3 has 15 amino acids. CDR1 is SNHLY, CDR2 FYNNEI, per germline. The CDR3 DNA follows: TGTGCCAGCATGAGGTCGGGGGGCGACGTAGATGAGCAGTTCTTC. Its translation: CASMRSGGDVDEQFF.

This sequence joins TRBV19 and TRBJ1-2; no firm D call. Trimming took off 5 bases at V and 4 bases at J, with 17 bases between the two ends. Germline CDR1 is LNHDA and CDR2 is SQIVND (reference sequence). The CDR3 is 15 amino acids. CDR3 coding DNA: TGTGCCAGTAGTGTACAGACACGACACACCTATGGCTACACCTTC. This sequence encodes CASSVQTRHTYGYTF.

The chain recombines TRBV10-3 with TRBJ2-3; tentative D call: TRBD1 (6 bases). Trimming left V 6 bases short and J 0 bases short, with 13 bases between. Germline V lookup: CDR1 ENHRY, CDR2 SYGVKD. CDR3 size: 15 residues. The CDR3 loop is CAISSRDTSTDTQYF. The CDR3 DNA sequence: TGTGCCATCAGCTCCCGGGACACCAGCACAGATACGCAGTATTTT.

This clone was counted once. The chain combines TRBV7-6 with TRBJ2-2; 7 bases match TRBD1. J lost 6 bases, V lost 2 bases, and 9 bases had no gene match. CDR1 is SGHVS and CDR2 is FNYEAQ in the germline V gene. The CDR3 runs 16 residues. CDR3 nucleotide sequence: TGTGCCAGCAGCTTAATAGGGGGCGCAATATCCGGGGAGCTGTTTTTT. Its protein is CASSLIGGAISGELFF.

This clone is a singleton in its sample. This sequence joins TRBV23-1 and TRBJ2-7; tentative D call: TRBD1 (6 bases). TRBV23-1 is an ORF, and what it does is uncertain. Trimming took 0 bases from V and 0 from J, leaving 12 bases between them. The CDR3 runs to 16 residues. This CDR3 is CASSQSIGTFSYEQYF. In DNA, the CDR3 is TGCGCCAGCAGTCAATCGATCGGGACATTCTCCTACGAGCAGTACTTC.

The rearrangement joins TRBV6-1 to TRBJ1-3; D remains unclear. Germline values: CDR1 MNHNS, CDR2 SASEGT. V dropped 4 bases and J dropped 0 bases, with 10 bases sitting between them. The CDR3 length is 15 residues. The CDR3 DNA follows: TGTGCCAGCAGTGCAACAGTAACCTCTGGAAACACCATATATTTT. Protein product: CASSATVTSGNTIYF.

The CDR3 nucleotides are TGTGCCAGTAGTATAGTCTCTGGGACAGCTAACTATGGCTACACCTTC. It codes for CASSIVSGTANYGYTF. This chain joins TRBV19 and TRBJ1-2, with 7 bases identical to TRBD1. Per germline, CDR1 LNHDA and CDR2 SQIVND (reference sequence). The CDR3 length is 16 residues. Losses at the gene ends were 1 base for V and 0 bases for J; bases not matched to a gene: 5.

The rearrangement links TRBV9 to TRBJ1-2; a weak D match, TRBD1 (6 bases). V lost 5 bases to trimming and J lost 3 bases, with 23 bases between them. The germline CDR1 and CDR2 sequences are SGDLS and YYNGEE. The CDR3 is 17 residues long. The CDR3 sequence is CASRGFAPGGAHYGYTF. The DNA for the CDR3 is TGTGCCAGCAGGGGGTTTGCCCCGGGGGGGGCGCACTATGGCTACACCTTC.